This T cell receptor (beta chain) was sequenced during a study of CD8 T cells in ankylosing spondylitis. Researchers built TCR beta libraries using quantitative 5'-RACE with molecular barcodes. TCRdb reanalysed the 5' RACE reads using MiXCR and keeps one entry per CDR3 protein. Of about 320,000 distinct CDR3 sequences listed, about 9.9% were seen once; the top ten hold roughly 9.2%. This clonotype was seen more than once but under ten times. What it binds is unknown. Study conclusions and caveats: As reported, disease-linked clones showed significant enrichment in matched ankylosing spondylitis synovial fluid.

The CDR3 extends over 15 amino acids. J was trimmed by 3 bases and V by 3 bases; bases with no gene match: 9. Germline V lookup: CDR1 SGHRS, CDR2 YFSETQ. The TCR comes from a female donor with ankylosing spondylitis or in good health (not recorded which). The chain employs TRBV5-1 and TRBJ2-7; 7 nucleotides align to TRBD1. The source material was blood, either unsorted or a sorted T cell fraction (not recorded which). The CDR3 coding sequence is TGCGCCAGCAGCTCCCCCGGGACAGTGGGCTACGAGCAGTACTTC. Protein sequence: CASSSPGTVGYEQYF. The full variable domain, its missing parts supplied by reference TRBV5-1 and TRBJ2-7, is KAGVTQTPRYLIKTRGQQVTLSCSPISGHRSVSWYQQTPGQGLQFLFEYFSETQRNKGNFPGRFSGRQFSNSRSEMNVSTLELGDSALYLCASSSPGTVGYEQYFGPGTRLTVT.